The 30 T cell receptor beta chains in this list originate from one sample, sequenced in a study of CD8+ T cells in alopecia areata. TCR sequencing used cDNA made by reverse transcription of extracted RNA. Profiled with immunoSEQ multiplex PCR; TCRdb holds only in-frame clones, not every one. The sample consists of 200,000 to 250,000 clones, approximately 65% of them appearing once. Regarding treatment: oral pan-JAK inhibitor, 5-10 mg twice daily. The sample was CD4+ T cells sorted from blood, taken at approximately week 44, from a patient treated with tofacitinib. These receptors came from a human donor with alopecia areata.

V and J are TRBV19 and TRBJ1-5, with 9 bases lining up with TRBD1. Germline lookup yields CDR1 LNHDA and CDR2 SQIVND (reference sequence). Trimming took 5 bases from V and 0 from J; bases not matched to a gene: 8. The CDR3 runs 17 residues. This chain's CDR3 is CASSLPGQGNSNQPQHF. CDR3 sequence (DNA): TGTGCCAGTAGTCTACCGGGACAGGGTAATAGCAATCAGCCCCAGCATTTT.

The chain links TRBV2 to TRBJ1-6; 11 nucleotides align to TRBD1. V dropped 5 bases and J dropped 13; count of bases not matched to a gene: 7. CDR1 is SNHLY and CDR2 is FYNNEI in the germline V gene. The CDR3 extends over 14 amino acids. The CDR3 here is CASSPGQGGLPLHF. The CDR3 bases are TGTGCCAGCAGTCCGGGACAGGGGGGACTGCCCCTCCACTTT.

V usage is TRBV29-1 and J usage is TRBJ2-5, with TRBD1 matching 7 bases. J was trimmed by 4 bases and V by 5 bases; bases with no gene match: 7. This CDR3 is built from 13 residues. From germline, CDR1 is SQVTM and CDR2 ANQGSEA. For the CDR3, the DNA is TGCAGCGTTCCGGTAGACAGGGCAGAGACCCAGTACTTC. Translating it yields CSVPVDRAETQYF.

The J gene is TRBJ1-2, the V gene TRBV29-1; 8 bases align to TRBD1. This CDR3 is built from 12 residues. Germline V gives CDR1 SQVTM, CDR2 ANQGSEA. The V segment lost 7 bases and the J segment 8 bases; nucleotides outside the gene matches: 9. CDR3 nucleotides: TGCAGCGGATCCTACGGGACAGGAGGCTACACCTTC. Encoded protein: CSGSYGTGGYTF.

The chain couples TRBV30 to TRBJ1-1; 8 bases line up with TRBD1. Unmatched junction bases numbered 3, after V lost 3 bases and J lost 3 bases. CDR1 and CDR2 from the germline V gene are GTSNPN and SVGIG (reference sequence). This CDR3 region has 13 residues. CDR3 sequence (DNA): TGTGCCTGGAGGGACAGGGTTGACACTGAAGCTTTCTTT. Protein product: CAWRDRVDTEAFF.

This CDR3 is CASSLVGVIDTQYF. CDR3 nucleotides: TGTGCCAGCAGCTTGGTGGGGGTGATAGATACGCAGTATTTT. This chain links TRBV5-6 with TRBJ2-3; D possibly uses TRBD1 or TRBD2 (5 bases each). The CDR3 is made up of 14 amino acids. The germline V gene encodes CDR1 SGHDT and CDR2 YYEEEE. V lost 0 bases and J 5 bases, leaving 10 bases between the germline ends.

The chain carries TRBV19 and TRBJ2-7; possible D gene TRBD2, 5 bases. V lost 5 bases to trimming and J lost 2 bases, with 13 bases between them. The CDR3 is 14 amino acids. Germline V lookup: CDR1 LNHDA, CDR2 SQIVND (reference sequence). The CDR3 spells CASSGVGGPYEQYF. The DNA for the CDR3 is TGTGCCAGTAGTGGAGTTGGAGGACCCTACGAGCAGTACTTC.

The V gene is TRBV6-1, the J gene TRBJ2-5; TRBD1 matches at 7 bases. Unmatched junction bases numbered 7, after V lost 7 bases and J lost 5 bases. CDR3 length: 13 residues. From germline, CDR1 is MNHNS and CDR2 SASEGT. Written as DNA, the CDR3 is TGTGCCAGCACCCAACAGGGGCCGGAGACCCAGTACTTC. Protein product: CASTQQGPETQYF.

The genes are TRBV10-3 and TRBJ1-2, with 7 bases fitting TRBD1. The CDR3 has 13 residues. The trim removed 11 bases at V and 8 bases at J, leaving 14 bases unmatched. Germline V gene sequence: CDR1 ENHRY, CDR2 SYGVKD. This CDR3 reads CAALASQGQGYTF. The CDR3 nucleotides read TGTGCCGCTCTTGCTTCACAGGGGCAAGGCTACACCTTC.

The V gene is TRBV30, the J gene TRBJ1-4; maybe TRBD1 (5 bases). Germline CDR1 GTSNPN, CDR2 SVGIG (reference sequence). V was cut by 3 bases and J by 8 bases, with 7 bases left in between. The CDR3 length is 11 residues. CDR3 protein: CAWSGGEKLFF. The CDR3 region has the DNA TGTGCCTGGAGCGGGGGGGAAAAACTGTTTTTT.

The genes are TRBV19 and TRBJ1-1; no definite D call. The length of the CDR3 is 13 residues. V was pared by 6 bases and J by 4 bases, with 12 bases between. Per the germline V gene, CDR1 is LNHDA and CDR2 is SQIVND (reference sequence). The CDR3 bases are TGTGCCAGTAGACCGACGTGGACCACTGAAGCTTTCTTT. The encoded protein is CASRPTWTTEAFF.

The chain combines TRBV7-2 with TRBJ2-5, with D possibly being TRBD2 (6 bases). This CDR3 has 15 amino acids. The V end was cut by 2 bases, the J end by 0 bases, with 10 bases between. Germline CDR1 SGHTA, CDR2 FQGNSA. The CDR3 region is CASSLRRDYQETQYF. The CDR3 nucleotides are TGTGCCAGCAGCTTACGCCGGGACTACCAAGAGACCCAGTACTTC. Full variable domain (outside the CDR3, taken from reference TRBV7-2 and TRBJ2-5): GAGVSQSPSNKVTEKGKDVELRCDPISGHTALYWYRQSLGQGLEFLIYFQGNSAPDKSGLPSDRFSAERTGGSVSTLTIQRTQQEDSAVYLCASSLRRDYQETQYFGPGTRLLVL.

The V gene is TRBV25-1, the J gene TRBJ1-6; D gene ambiguous. This CDR3 spans 15 amino acids. The V end was cut by 4 bases, the J end by 0 bases, with 7 bases between. Germline V gene sequence: CDR1 MGHDK, CDR2 SYGVNS. In nucleotides, the CDR3 is TGTGCCAGCAGTGCCGGGAGCTCCTATAATTCACCCCTCCACTTT. Protein: CASSAGSSYNSPLHF.

The rearrangement uses TRBV27 and TRBJ1-2; D may be TRBD1 (5 bases). The CDR3 extends over 14 amino acids. V lost 2 bases, J lost 8 bases, and 15 bases lay in between. Germline loops: CDR1 MNHEY, CDR2 SMNVEV (reference sequence). CDR3 bases: TGTGCCAGCAGTTTACGGGGCAGGGCGGGGGGCTACACCTTC. This sequence encodes CASSLRGRAGGYTF.

The rearrangement links TRBV4-3 to TRBJ1-2, with D possibly TRBD1 on 5 matching bases. The CDR3 loop spans 16 amino acids. Germline CDR1 LGHNA, CDR2 YSLEER. Between the trimmed V and J ends, which lost 0 bases and 6 bases, there was a span of 17 bases. CDR3: CASSQERGGTIDGYTF. As DNA, the CDR3 is TGCGCCAGCAGCCAAGAGCGCGGCGGGACCATCGATGGCTACACCTTC.

The V and J genes are TRBV6-1 and TRBJ2-1; 7 nucleotides match TRBD1. Germline V gene data show CDR1 as MNHNS and CDR2 as SASEGT. The CDR3 is 13 amino acids. J gave up 9 bases and V 1 base, and 3 bases lay outside the gene matches. CDR3 amino acids: CASSEVPGGEQFF. In DNA, the CDR3 is TGTGCCAGCAGTGAAGTCCCAGGGGGTGAGCAGTTCTTC.

The CDR3 is CASSQGVRAYNEQFF. The DNA of the CDR3 is TGCGCCAGCAGCCAAGGGGTCCGAGCCTACAATGAGCAGTTCTTC. The rearrangement uses TRBV4-3 and TRBJ2-1; D not certain. CDR1 is LGHNA, CDR2 YSLEER, per germline. The CDR3 is made up of 15 amino acids. V dropped 1 base and J dropped 2 bases, with 9 bases sitting between them.

This clone was counted only a few times. The CDR3 DNA follows: TGTGCCAGCAGTTTTTTGGGGGGCATTCAGTACTTC. Protein product: CASSFLGGIQYF. The rearrangement links TRBV27 to TRBJ2-4, with D maybe TRBD2 (6 bases). This CDR3 has 12 amino acids. Germline CDR1 is MNHEY and CDR2 is SMNVEV (reference sequence). The germline V and J ends were trimmed by 3 bases and 9 bases, with 9 bases remaining between them.

This clone was observed once. V usage is TRBV5-6 and J usage is TRBJ2-4; 7 nucleotides align to TRBD1. The CDR3 consists of 18 residues. Germline values: CDR1 SGHDT, CDR2 YYEEEE. The V gene end was trimmed by 4 bases and the J gene end by 0 bases; junction bases not matched to a gene: 13. In DNA, the CDR3 is TGTGCCAGCAGCAACTTAGGCGGGCCAGGGGGAGCCAAAAACATTCAGTACTTC. Protein: CASSNLGGPGGAKNIQYF.

This clone appeared a few times. The rearrangement joins TRBV7-2 to TRBJ1-1; no reliable D call. Trimming cost V 1 base and J 1 base, with 4 bases left between them. Germline CDR1 SGHTA, CDR2 FQGNSA. The CDR3 is 13 amino acids. CDR3 sequence (DNA): TGTGCCAGCAGCTTAGAAAGGAACACTGAAGCTTTCTTT. Its protein product is CASSLERNTEAFF.

The rearrangement links TRBV29-1 to TRBJ2-1; 7 positions match TRBD2. J was trimmed by 6 bases and V by 7 bases; bases with no gene match: 6. The CDR3 covers 12 residues. From germline, CDR1 is SQVTM and CDR2 ANQGSEA. The chain's CDR3 is CSARLASNEQFF. In DNA form, the CDR3 reads TGCAGCGCTCGACTAGCCTCCAATGAGCAGTTCTTC.

The chain links TRBV7-2 to TRBJ1-6, with D unclear. Germline V CDR1 and CDR2: SGHTA, FQGNSA. The CDR3 length is 16 residues. V lost 5 bases to trimming and J lost 7 bases, with 18 bases between them. The CDR3: CASSLEGPYVNSPLHF. Here the CDR3 DNA reads TGTGCCAGCAGCCTAGAGGGCCCTTATGTCAATTCACCCCTCCACTTT.

The chain has TRBV5-6 and TRBJ1-5; D remains unclear. Trimming pared 2 bases from V and 5 bases from J, leaving 8 bases between. The CDR3 has 13 amino acids. The germline V gene encodes CDR1 SGHDT and CDR2 YYEEEE. The CDR3 nucleotides are TGTGCCAGCAGCTTCCGCCCTGATCAGCCCCAGCATTTT. It translates to CASSFRPDQPQHF.

The chain joins TRBV5-1 to TRBJ2-7; 9 bases fit TRBD1. Looked up from germline, CDR1 is SGHRS and CDR2 is YFSETQ. CDR3 size: 14 residues. V gave up 4 bases and J gave up 5 bases; unmatched junction bases: 7. The CDR3 nucleotides are TGCGCCAGCAGCCTAAACACAGGGGGCCACGAGCAGTACTTC. Translated: CASSLNTGGHEQYF. Filled out from reference TRBV5-1 and TRBJ2-7, the complete variable domain reads KAGVTQTPRYLIKTRGQQVTLSCSPISGHRSVSWYQQTPGQGLQFLFEYFSETQRNKGNFPGRFSGRQFSNSRSEMNVSTLELGDSALYLCASSLNTGGHEQYFGPGTRLTVT.

CDR3 sequence: CSVRQEDEKLFF. The CDR3, as DNA: TGCAGCGTGCGACAGGAAGATGAAAAACTGTTTTTT. The genes are TRBV29-1 and TRBJ1-4, with a tentative D call TRBD1 (6 bases). This CDR3 is 12 amino acids long. The germline V gene has CDR1 SQVTM and CDR2 ANQGSEA. Trimming removed 6 bases at V and 6 bases at J, with 11 bases between. The full variable domain, completed using reference TRBV29-1 and TRBJ1-4, is SAVISQKPSRDICQRGTSLTIQCQVDSQVTMMFWYRQQPGQSLTLIATANQGSEATYESGFVIDKFPISRPNLTFSTLTVSNMSPEDSSIYLCSVRQEDEKLFFGSGTQLSVL.

This chain uses TRBV18 with TRBJ2-3; tentatively, D is TRBD2 (7 bases). CDR3 length: 18 amino acids. V was cut by 1 base and J by 2 bases, with 19 bases left in between. CDR1 is KGHSH and CDR2 is LQKENI in the germline V gene. CDR3 residues: CASSPHQVGRGATDTQYF. For the CDR3, the DNA is TGTGCCAGCTCACCACATCAGGTTGGACGGGGGGCCACAGATACGCAGTATTTT. The full variable domain, rest sourced from reference TRBV18 and TRBJ2-3, is NAGVMQNPRHLVRRRGQEARLRCSPMKGHSHVYWYRQLPEEGLKFMVYLQKENIIDESGMPKERFSAEFPKEGPSILRIQQVVRGDSAAYFCASSPHQVGRGATDTQYFGPGTRLTVL.

The gene calls are TRBV30 and TRBJ1-6; 9 positions match TRBD1. V shed 4 bases, J shed 6 bases, and the junction held 4 bases outside the gene matches. Germline loops: CDR1 GTSNPN, CDR2 SVGIG (reference sequence). The CDR3 loop spans 14 amino acids. CDR3 DNA sequence: TGTGCCTGGAAGGGACAGGGTCGTAATTCACCCCTCCACTTT. Translated: CAWKGQGRNSPLHF.

The rearrangement uses TRBV2 and TRBJ2-3; D is unresolved. The CDR3 totals 14 residues. CDR1 SNHLY and CDR2 FYNNEI come from the germline V gene. V was pared by 1 base and J by 3 bases, with 8 bases between. The CDR3 nucleotides read TGTGCCAGCAGTGAAGATGAGGCTACAGATACGCAGTATTTT. Protein product: CASSEDEATDTQYF.

This rearrangement joins TRBV7-8 to TRBJ1-4; the match to TRBD1 covers 9 bases. Germline CDR1 reads SGHVS; CDR2 reads FQNEAQ. V shed 7 bases and J 8 bases; nucleotides not matched to a gene: 8. The CDR3 has 14 residues. The CDR3 loop is CASTLDRGKEKLFF. The CDR3 coding sequence is TGTGCCAGCACCTTGGACAGGGGAAAAGAAAAACTGTTTTTT.

The chain uses TRBV6-5 and TRBJ1-6; 7 positions agree with TRBD1. Germline CDR1 MNHEY, CDR2 SVGAGI. V shed 2 bases, J shed 7 bases, and the junction held 5 bases outside the gene matches. The CDR3 contains 15 residues. The DNA for the CDR3 is TGTGCCAGCAGTTACAGGGGGCTGGTGAATTCACCCCTCCACTTT. Its translation is CASSYRGLVNSPLHF.